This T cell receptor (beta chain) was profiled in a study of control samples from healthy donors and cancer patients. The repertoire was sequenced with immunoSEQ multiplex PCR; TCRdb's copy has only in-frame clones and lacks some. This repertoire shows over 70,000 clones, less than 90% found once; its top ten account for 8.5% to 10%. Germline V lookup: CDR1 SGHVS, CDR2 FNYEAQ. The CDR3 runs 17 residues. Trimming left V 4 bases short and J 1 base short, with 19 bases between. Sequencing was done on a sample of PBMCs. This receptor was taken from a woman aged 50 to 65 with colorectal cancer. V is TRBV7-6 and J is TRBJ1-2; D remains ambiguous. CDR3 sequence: CASSSGVEQSINYGYTF. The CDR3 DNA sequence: TGTGCCAGCAGCTCAGGTGTCGAACAGTCCATTAACTATGGCTACACCTTC.